This TCR beta chain was recorded in a study of a mutant IDH1 vaccine in newly diagnosed glioma. Study details: Patients came in for eight vaccinations, in weeks 1, 3, 5, 7, 11, 15, 19 and 23. Before enrollment, patients got radiotherapy alone, temozolomide alone, or mostly the combination. The study started vaccination 4-6 weeks after radiotherapy alone, or with temozolomide cycles.

Remarks on this clone: Its target is unknown.

Time point here: week 23, last vaccination. Every single dose of the vaccine, 300 ug of mutant IDH1 20-mer peptide, came with topical imiquimod. Astrocytomas that were new, WHO grade 3 or 4, IDH1-mutant and ATRX-lost were present in the donors. V dropped 1 base and J dropped 4; count of bases not matched to a gene: 5. The CDR3 extends over 15 amino acids. The germline gives CDR1 LGHNT, CDR2 FRNRAP. Produced via immunoSEQ multiplex PCR; TCRdb's table is partial and in-frame only. This table holds about 55,000 clones, 80% found once. Sequencing was performed on PBMCs, taken from a glioma patient whose treatment included an IDH1 peptide vaccine. The chain links TRBV12-5 to TRBJ2-7, with TRBD1 identical over 9 bases. The sequence was collected from a man aged 35-49 years with glioma. CDR3 DNA sequence: TGTGCTAGTGGTTTGGGACAGGGGGTTTATTACGAGCAGTACTTC. Amino acids: CASGLGQGVYYEQYF. Based on the CDR3 plus reference TRBV12-5 and TRBJ2-7, the full variable domain is DARVTQTPRHKVTEMGQEVTMRCQPILGHNTVFWYRQTMMQGLELLAYFRNRAPLDDSGMPKDRFSAEMPDATLATLKIQPSEPRDSAVYFCASGLGQGVYYEQYFGPGTRLTVT.